This T cell receptor (beta chain) originates from a study of Graves' ophthalmopathy and Graves' hyperthyroidism. This clonotype was seen only a few times. Its antigen remains unidentified. V was pared by 6 bases and J by 4 bases, with 9 bases of the junction left unmatched. The CDR3 is made up of 16 amino acids. Looked up from germline, CDR1 is SGHAT and CDR2 is FQNNGV. The study, taken as a whole, reports: The model flagged ophthalmopathy progression at 55% to 71% sensitivity and 72% to 75% specificity. Most clonotypes expanded in thyroid above 0.001 frequency were present in blood too.

RNA transcripts yielded amplified TCR beta CDR3 regions. Following a first-round RT-PCR that used HTBI primers, a second-round multiplex PCR was carried out. One entry per CDR3 protein results from TCRdb running MiXCR on the multiplex PCR reads. The table has 450,000 to 600,000 distinct CDR3 sequences, under 45% seen once. The hyperthyroidism patients, aged 18 to 65, had been newly diagnosed, with under 2 months' duration. Excluded: other autoimmune disease, uncontrolled infection, pregnancy or lactation. The V and J genes are TRBV11-2 and TRBJ1-6; 7 bases line up with TRBD1. The sequence was collected from an adult man with Graves' hyperthyroidism. The sequenced sample consisted of peripheral blood or thyroid tissue (not recorded which). Written as DNA, the CDR3 is TGTGCCAGCAGAGCCGGGACAGAGACTTATAATTCACCCCTCCACTTT. It is translated as CASRAGTETYNSPLHF.